These 6 T cell receptor beta chains share one sample of origin, sequenced in a study of cytomegalovirus exposure and HLA in healthy donors. It was with 60 Vbeta and 13 Jbeta primers that the PCR ran. The data were produced by immunoSEQ multiplex PCR, yet TCRdb's version contains in-frame clones alone and is incomplete. Of over 100,000 clones detected, 60% to 85% appear once; the ten largest clones hold 1.2% to 1.5%. Sequenced material: PBMCs. These receptors were obtained from a woman aged 40 to 50 in good health and CMV-seronegative.

As regards this clone: A junction end diverges from the germline sequence, so it may reflect a read error. J is TRBJ2-2 and V is TRBV6-5; D unresolved. The CDR3 has 15 residues. CDR1 and CDR2 from the germline V gene are MNHEY and SVGAGI. CDR3 region: CASSRLDANTGELFF. CDR3 coding DNA: TGTGCCAGCAGCCGACTTGACGCGAACACTGGGGAGCTGTTTTTT.

CDR3 in DNA: TGTGCCACCATGACGGACAGGCCTCCCTACGAGCAGTACTTC. Residues: CATMTDRPPYEQYF. V is TRBV6-5 and J is TRBJ2-7; TRBD1 aligns across 7 bases. Losses at the gene ends were 10 bases for V and 2 bases for J; bases not matched to a gene: 11. The CDR3 is made up of 14 amino acids. Germline CDR1 is MNHEY and CDR2 is SVGAGI.

The chain links TRBV6-5 to TRBJ2-1, with D perhaps matching TRBD2 (5 bases). Trimming stripped 7 bases from V and 7 bases from J, with 11 bases between. Germline CDR1 is MNHEY and CDR2 is SVGAGI. The CDR3 is made up of 12 amino acids. The CDR3 here is CASKDWRNEQFF. The DNA of the CDR3 is TGTGCCAGCAAAGACTGGAGGAATGAGCAGTTCTTC.

This clone has just one count. The chain is built from TRBV5-4 and TRBJ2-2, with a tentative D call TRBD1 (6 bases). V was pared by 4 bases and J by 4 bases, with 14 bases between. The germline V gene encodes CDR1 SGHNT and CDR2 YYREEE (reference sequence). The CDR3 has 15 residues. The CDR3 nucleotides read TGTGCCAGCAGCGAGCTACAGGGTTCCACCGGGGAGCTGTTTTTT. Its translation is CASSELQGSTGELFF.

The chain recombines TRBV6-1 with TRBJ1-4; a weak D match, TRBD1 (6 bases). CDR3 size: 17 residues. Trimming took 5 bases from V and 10 from J, leaving 26 bases between them. Germline CDR1 and CDR2: MNHNS and SASEGT. The DNA of the CDR3 is TGTGCCAGCAGTCAAGAAACAGGGAGCGGCTTAATCGGAAAACTGTTTTTT. Translated: CASSQETGSGLIGKLFF.

As regards this clone: Mismatch with germline at one junction end may stem from a read error. The V gene is TRBV25-1, the J gene TRBJ2-1, with D perhaps matching TRBD2 (5 bases). CDR3 size: 16 residues. Germline V gene data show CDR1 as MGHDK and CDR2 as SYGVNS. The CDR3, as DNA: TGTGCCAGCAGTGAGGACCTCGGCGGACTCTACAATAAGCAGTTCTTC. Translating gives CASSEDLGGLYNKQFF.